These 10 T cell receptor beta chains originate from one sample sequenced in a study of T cells after yellow fever vaccination. Via MiXCR, TCRdb re-called the 5' RACE reads, giving one row per CDR3 protein. The table lists around 300,000 distinct CDR3 sequences, over 3.5% of them singletons, with approximately 23% in the top ten. The sequences come from PBMCs, collected 5 days after the yellow fever booster vaccination. The receptors here all came from a man aged 18 to 35 who received the YFV17D yellow fever vaccine.

This clonotype was counted many times. The V gene is TRBV5-1, the J gene TRBJ2-2; TRBD2 is a possible D gene (5 bases). The V end was cut by 5 bases, the J end by 0 bases, with 8 bases between. Looked up from germline, CDR1 is SGHRS and CDR2 is YFSETQ. This CDR3 is built from 14 residues. CDR3 region: CASRERANTGELFF. The DNA for the CDR3 is TGCGCCAGCAGGGAGAGGGCGAACACCGGGGAGCTGTTTTTT.

This clonotype occurred many times. This CDR3 is CASSQNRETQYF. For the CDR3, the DNA is TGTGCCAGCAGCCAAAATAGGGAGACCCAGTACTTC. The V gene is TRBV14, the J gene TRBJ2-5, with unresolved D. The CDR3 runs 12 residues. Germline-derived CDR1 and CDR2 are SGHDN and FVKESK. V was cut by 2 bases and J by 5 bases, with 6 bases left in between.

This clonotype was recorded a few times. The gene calls are TRBV4-3 and TRBJ2-5; 9 nucleotides agree with TRBD2. J lost 0 bases, V lost 4 bases, and 21 bases had no gene match. Germline CDR1 LGHNA, CDR2 YSLEER. This CDR3 has 21 residues. In DNA form, the CDR3 reads TGCGCCAGCAGCCTAATCTGGGGGGCTAGCGGGGAAAGAACGTACCAAGAGACCCAGTACTTC. Translation gives CASSLIWGASGERTYQETQYF.

This clonotype was recorded at least ten times. The chain links TRBV5-1 to TRBJ2-5, with 12 bases aligning to TRBD2. The germline V gene has CDR1 SGHRS and CDR2 YFSETQ. V lost 2 bases to trimming and J lost 1 base; unmatched junction nucleotides: 3. This CDR3 spans 16 amino acids. The chain's CDR3 is CASSFGTSGSQETQYF. CDR3 nucleotide sequence: TGCGCCAGCAGCTTCGGGACTAGCGGGTCCCAAGAGACCCAGTACTTC.

This clonotype was detected a few times. V gene TRBV12-3 or TRBV12-4 combines with J gene TRBJ2-5, with D perhaps TRBD1 (6 bases). V lost 6 bases and J lost 3, with 14 bases in between. This CDR3 region has 14 residues. CDR3: CASRAGTTKETQYF. The CDR3 DNA reads as TGTGCCAGCAGAGCCGGGACAACTAAAGAGACCCAGTACTTC.

J is TRBJ1-6 and V is TRBV6-1; the match to TRBD1 covers 7 bases. Germline lookup yields CDR1 MNHNS and CDR2 SASEGT. The length of the CDR3 is 15 residues. With V trimmed by 0 bases and J by 7 bases, 3 bases remained unmatched. The CDR3 DNA is TGTGCCAGCAGTGAAGCCCCGGGACAGAATTCACCCCTCCACTTT. The encoded protein is CASSEAPGQNSPLHF.

This clonotype was observed at least ten times. V gene TRBV18 combines with J gene TRBJ2-7; D may be TRBD1 or TRBD2 (5 bases each). V gave up 3 bases and J gave up 2 bases, with 11 bases separating them. The CDR3 contains 14 residues. CDR1 and CDR2 from the germline V gene are KGHSH and LQKENI. The CDR3 DNA reads TGTGCCAGCTCACCTAGGGACGGTACCTACGAGCAGTACTTC. Its translation: CASSPRDGTYEQYF.

The chain employs TRBV20-1 and TRBJ2-2, with 13 bases aligning to TRBD2. This CDR3 contains 19 residues. V lost 1 base and J lost 2; bases outside the gene matches: 10. Germline CDR1 is DFQATT and CDR2 is SNEGSKA (reference sequence). For the CDR3, the DNA is TGCAGTGCTAGAGTTCCCCCGGGACTAGCGGGGCTAAACACCGGGGAGCTGTTTTTT. Its translation: CSARVPPGLAGLNTGELFF.

This clonotype turned up a few times. The rearrangement links TRBV19 to TRBJ2-1, with 7 bases matching TRBD2. Germline V gene lookup returns CDR1 LNHDA and CDR2 SQIVND (reference sequence). V lost 4 bases and J lost 3; bases outside the gene matches: 3. This CDR3 contains 14 residues. The CDR3: CASSTGGVYNEQFF. DNA of the CDR3: TGTGCCAGTAGTACGGGGGGAGTCTACAATGAGCAGTTCTTC.

This clonotype was observed many times. The chain is built from TRBV7-8 and TRBJ1-3; 9 bases agree with TRBD1. Germline V CDR1 and CDR2: SGHVS, FQNEAQ. This CDR3 has 16 amino acids. V lost 7 bases and J lost 0; bases outside the gene matches: 7. The CDR3 region is CASTEQGAVSGNTIYF. CDR3 nucleotides: TGTGCCAGCACCGAACAGGGGGCCGTCTCTGGAAACACCATATATTTT.